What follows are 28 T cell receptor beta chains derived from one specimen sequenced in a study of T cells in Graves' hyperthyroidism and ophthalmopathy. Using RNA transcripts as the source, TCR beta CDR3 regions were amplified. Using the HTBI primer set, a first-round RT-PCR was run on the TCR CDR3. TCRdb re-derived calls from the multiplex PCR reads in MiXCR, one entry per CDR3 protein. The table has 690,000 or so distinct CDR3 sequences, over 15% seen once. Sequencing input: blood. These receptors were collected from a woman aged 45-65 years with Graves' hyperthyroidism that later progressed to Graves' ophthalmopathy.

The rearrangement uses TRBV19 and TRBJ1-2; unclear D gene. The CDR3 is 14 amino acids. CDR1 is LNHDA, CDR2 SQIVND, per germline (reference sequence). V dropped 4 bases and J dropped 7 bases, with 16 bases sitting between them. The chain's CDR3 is CASSTRGEESGYTF. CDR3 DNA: TGTGCCAGTAGTACCCGGGGAGAGGAATCTGGCTACACCTTC.

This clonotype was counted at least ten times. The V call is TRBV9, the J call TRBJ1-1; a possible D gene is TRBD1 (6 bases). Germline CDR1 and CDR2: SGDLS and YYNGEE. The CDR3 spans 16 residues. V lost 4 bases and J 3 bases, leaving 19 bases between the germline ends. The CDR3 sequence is CASSPTSPGAYTEAFF. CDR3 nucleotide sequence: TGTGCCAGCAGCCCAACCAGTCCAGGGGCGTACACTGAAGCTTTCTTT.

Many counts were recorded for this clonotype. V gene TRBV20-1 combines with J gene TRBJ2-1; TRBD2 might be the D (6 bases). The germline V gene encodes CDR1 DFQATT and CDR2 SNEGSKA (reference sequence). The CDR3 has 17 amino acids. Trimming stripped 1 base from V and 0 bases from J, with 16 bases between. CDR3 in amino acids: CSARGSQAGSSYNEQFF. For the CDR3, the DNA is TGCAGTGCTAGAGGGTCCCAGGCGGGGAGCTCCTACAATGAGCAGTTCTTC.

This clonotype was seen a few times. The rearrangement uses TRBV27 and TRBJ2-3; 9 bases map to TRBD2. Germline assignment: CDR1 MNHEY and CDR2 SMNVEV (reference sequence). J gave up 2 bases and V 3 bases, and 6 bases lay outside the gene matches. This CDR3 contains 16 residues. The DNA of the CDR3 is TGTGCCAGCAGTTTGCGTTTAGCGGGGGACACAGATACGCAGTATTTT. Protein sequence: CASSLRLAGDTDTQYF.

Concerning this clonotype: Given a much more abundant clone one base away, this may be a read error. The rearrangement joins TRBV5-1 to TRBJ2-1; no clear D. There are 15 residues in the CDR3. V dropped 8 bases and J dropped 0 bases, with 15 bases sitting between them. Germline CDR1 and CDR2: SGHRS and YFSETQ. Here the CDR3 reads CARLGPGSSYNEQFF. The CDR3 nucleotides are TGCGCCAGGTTAGGACCTGGAAGCTCCTACAATGAGCAGTTCTTC.

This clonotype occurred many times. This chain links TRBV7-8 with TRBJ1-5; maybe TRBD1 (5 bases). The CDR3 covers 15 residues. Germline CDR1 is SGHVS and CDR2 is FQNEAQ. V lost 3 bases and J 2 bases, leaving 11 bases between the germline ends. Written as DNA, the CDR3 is TGTGCCAGCAGCTTCTCCAGGGATGGCAATCAGCCCCAGCATTTT. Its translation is CASSFSRDGNQPQHF.

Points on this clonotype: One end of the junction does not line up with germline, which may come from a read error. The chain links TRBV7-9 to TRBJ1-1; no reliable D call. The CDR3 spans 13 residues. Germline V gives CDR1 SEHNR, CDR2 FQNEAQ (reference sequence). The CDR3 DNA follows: TGTGCCAGCATCTTAAACTCGGGGACTGAAGCTTTCTTT. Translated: CASILNSGTEAFF.

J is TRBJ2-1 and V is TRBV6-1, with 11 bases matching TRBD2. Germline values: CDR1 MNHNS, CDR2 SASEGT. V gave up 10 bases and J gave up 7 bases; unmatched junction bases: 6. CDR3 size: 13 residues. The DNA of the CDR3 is TGTGCCACTATTAGCGGGGGGGGTAATGAGCAGTTCTTC. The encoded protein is CATISGGGNEQFF.

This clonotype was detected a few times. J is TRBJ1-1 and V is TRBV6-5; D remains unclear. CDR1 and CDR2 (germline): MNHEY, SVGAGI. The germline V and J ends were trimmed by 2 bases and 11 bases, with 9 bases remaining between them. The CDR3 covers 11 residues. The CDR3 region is CASSYGRWAFF. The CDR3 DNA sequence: TGTGCCAGCAGTTACGGGCGATGGGCTTTCTTT.

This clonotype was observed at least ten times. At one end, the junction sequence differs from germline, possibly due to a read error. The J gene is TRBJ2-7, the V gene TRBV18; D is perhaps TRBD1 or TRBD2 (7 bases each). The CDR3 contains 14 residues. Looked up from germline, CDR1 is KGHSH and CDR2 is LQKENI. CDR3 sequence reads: CASAPGGEVYEQYF. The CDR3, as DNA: TGTGCCAGCGCACCAGGGGGGGAAGTCTACGAGCAGTACTTC. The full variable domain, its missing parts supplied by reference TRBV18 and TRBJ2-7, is NAGVMQNPRHLVRRRGQEARLRCSPMKGHSHVYWYRQLPEEGLKFMVYLQKENIIDESGMPKERFSAEFPKEGPSILRIQQVVRGDSAAYFCASAPGGEVYEQYFGPGTRLTVT.

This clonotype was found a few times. CDR3 nucleotides: TGTGCCAGCAGCGTTGACGGGGCGGACACTGAAGCTTTCTTT. The encoded protein is CASSVDGADTEAFF. The chain uses TRBV9 and TRBJ1-1; a weak D match, TRBD1 (5 bases). Trimming removed 2 bases at V and 3 bases at J, with 11 bases between. This CDR3 is built from 14 residues. Germline V gene data show CDR1 as SGDLS and CDR2 as YYNGEE.

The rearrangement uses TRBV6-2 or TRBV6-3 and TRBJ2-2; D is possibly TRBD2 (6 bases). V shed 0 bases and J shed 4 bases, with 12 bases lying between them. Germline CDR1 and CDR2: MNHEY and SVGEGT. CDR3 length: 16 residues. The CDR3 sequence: CASSYSSKAGTGELFF. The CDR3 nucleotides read TGTGCCAGCAGTTACTCGAGCAAAGCGGGCACCGGGGAGCTGTTTTTT.

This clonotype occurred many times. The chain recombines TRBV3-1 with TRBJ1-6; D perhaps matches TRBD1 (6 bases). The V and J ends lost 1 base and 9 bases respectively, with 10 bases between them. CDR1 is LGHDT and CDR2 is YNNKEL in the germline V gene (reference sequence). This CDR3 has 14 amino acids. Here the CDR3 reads CASSQAGTFSPLHF. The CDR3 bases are TGTGCCAGCAGCCAAGCAGGGACATTTTCACCCCTCCACTTT.

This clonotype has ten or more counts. Here the CDR3 DNA reads TGTGCCAGTAGCCCACGGCGGGAATTCACTGAAGCTTTCTTT. It codes for CASSPRREFTEAFF. The chain couples TRBV19 to TRBJ1-1, with unresolved D. Trimming left V 6 bases short and J 4 bases short, with 15 bases between. The CDR3 runs 14 residues. Germline values: CDR1 LNHDA, CDR2 SQIVND (reference sequence). The full variable domain, with the rest looked up from reference TRBV19 and TRBJ1-1, is DGGITQSPKYLFRKEGQNVTLSCEQNLNHDAMYWYRQDPGQGLRLIYYSQIVNDFQKGDIAEGYSVSREKKESFPLTVTSAQKNPTAFYLCASSPRREFTEAFFGQGTRLTVV.

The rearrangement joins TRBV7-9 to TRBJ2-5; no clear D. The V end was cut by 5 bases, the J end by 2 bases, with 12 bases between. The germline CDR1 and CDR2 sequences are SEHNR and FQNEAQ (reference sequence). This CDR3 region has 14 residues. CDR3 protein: CASSPKFRQETQYF. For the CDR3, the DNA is TGTGCCAGCAGCCCCAAATTTAGGCAAGAGACCCAGTACTTC. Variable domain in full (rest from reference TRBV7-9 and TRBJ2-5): DTGVSQNPRHKITKRGQNVTFRCDPISEHNRLYWYRQTLGQGPEFLTYFQNEAQLEKSRLLSDRFSAERPKGSFSTLEIQRTEQGDSAMYLCASSPKFRQETQYFGPGTRLLVL.

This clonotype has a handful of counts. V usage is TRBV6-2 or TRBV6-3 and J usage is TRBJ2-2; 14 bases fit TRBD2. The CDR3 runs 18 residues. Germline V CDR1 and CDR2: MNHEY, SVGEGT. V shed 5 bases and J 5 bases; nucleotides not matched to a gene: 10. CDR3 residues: CASSPTSGGATGTGELFF. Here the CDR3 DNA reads TGTGCCAGCAGTCCGACTAGCGGGGGGGCAACGGGAACCGGGGAGCTGTTTTTT.

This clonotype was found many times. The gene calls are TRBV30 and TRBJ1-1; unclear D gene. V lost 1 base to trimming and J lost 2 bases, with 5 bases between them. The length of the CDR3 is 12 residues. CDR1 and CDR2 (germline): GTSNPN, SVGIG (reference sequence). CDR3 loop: CAWSDGNTEAFF. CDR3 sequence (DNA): TGTGCCTGGAGTGATGGAAACACTGAAGCTTTCTTT.

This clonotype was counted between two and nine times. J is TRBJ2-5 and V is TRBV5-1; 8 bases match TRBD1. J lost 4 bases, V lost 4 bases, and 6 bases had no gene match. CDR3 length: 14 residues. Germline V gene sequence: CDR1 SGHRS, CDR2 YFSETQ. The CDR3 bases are TGCGCCAGCAGCGCGGCACAGGGGGTAGAGACCCAGTACTTC. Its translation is CASSAAQGVETQYF.

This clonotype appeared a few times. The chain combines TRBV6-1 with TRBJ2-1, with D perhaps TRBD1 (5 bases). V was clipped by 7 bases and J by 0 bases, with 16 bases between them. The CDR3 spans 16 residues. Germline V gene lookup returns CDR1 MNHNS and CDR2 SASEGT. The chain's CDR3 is CASKEQATSSYNEQFF. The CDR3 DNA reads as TGTGCCAGCAAAGAACAGGCTACGAGCTCCTACAATGAGCAGTTCTTC.

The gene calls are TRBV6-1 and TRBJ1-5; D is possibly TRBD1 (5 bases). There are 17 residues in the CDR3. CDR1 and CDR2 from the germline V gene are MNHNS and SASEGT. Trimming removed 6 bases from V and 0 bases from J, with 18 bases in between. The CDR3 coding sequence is TGTGCCAGCAGACCGGGACCGACCTCCTATAGCAATCAGCCCCAGCATTTT. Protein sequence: CASRPGPTSYSNQPQHF.

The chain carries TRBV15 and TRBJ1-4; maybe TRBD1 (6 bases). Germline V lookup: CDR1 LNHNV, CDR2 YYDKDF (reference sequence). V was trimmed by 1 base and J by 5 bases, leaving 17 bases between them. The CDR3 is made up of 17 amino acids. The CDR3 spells CATSRVRAGTRNEKLFF. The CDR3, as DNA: TGTGCCACCAGCAGAGTCCGCGCCGGGACACGGAATGAAAAACTGTTTTTT.

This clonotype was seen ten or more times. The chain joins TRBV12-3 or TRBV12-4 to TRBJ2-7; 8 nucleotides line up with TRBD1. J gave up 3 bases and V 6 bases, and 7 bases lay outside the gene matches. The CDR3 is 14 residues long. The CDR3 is CASSWDRSLYEQYF. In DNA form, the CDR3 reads TGTGCCAGCAGCTGGGACAGGAGCCTCTACGAGCAGTACTTC.

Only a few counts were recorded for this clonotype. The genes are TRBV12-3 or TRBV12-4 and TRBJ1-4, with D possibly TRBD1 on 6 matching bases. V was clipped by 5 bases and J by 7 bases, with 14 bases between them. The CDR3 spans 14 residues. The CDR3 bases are TGTGCCAGCAGTCTGGGGGCAGAAATTGAAAAACTGTTTTTT. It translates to CASSLGAEIEKLFF.

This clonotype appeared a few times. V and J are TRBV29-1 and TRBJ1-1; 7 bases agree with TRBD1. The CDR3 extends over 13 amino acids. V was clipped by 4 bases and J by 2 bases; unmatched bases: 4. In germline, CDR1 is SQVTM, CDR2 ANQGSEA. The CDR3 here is CSVAQGFNTEAFF. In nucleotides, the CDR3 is TGCAGCGTTGCACAGGGGTTTAACACTGAAGCTTTCTTT.

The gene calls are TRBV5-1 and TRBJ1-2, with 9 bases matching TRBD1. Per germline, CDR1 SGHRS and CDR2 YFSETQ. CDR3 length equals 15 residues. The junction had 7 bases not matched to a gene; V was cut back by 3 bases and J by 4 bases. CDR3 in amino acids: CASSSLQGAVYGYTF. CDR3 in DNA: TGCGCCAGCAGCTCTCTACAGGGGGCGGTCTATGGCTACACCTTC.

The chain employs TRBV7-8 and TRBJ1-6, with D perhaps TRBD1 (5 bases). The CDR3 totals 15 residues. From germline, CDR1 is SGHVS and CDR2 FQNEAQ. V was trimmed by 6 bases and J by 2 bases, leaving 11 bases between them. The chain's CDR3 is CASSYSTAYNSPLHF. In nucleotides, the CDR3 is TGTGCCAGCAGTTACTCGACAGCCTATAATTCACCCCTCCACTTT.

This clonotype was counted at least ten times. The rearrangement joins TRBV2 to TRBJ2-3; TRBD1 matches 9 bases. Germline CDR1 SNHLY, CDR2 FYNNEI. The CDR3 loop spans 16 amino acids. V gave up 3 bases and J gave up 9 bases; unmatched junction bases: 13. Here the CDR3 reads CASSDDRGIFSRTQYF. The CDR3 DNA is TGTGCCAGCAGTGATGACAGGGGGATCTTTAGCCGCACGCAGTATTTT.

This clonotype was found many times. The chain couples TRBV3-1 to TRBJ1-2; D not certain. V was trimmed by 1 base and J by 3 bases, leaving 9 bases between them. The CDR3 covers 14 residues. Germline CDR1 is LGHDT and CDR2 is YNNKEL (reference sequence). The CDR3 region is CASSQVARHYGYTF. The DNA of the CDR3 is TGTGCCAGCAGCCAAGTAGCCCGCCACTATGGCTACACCTTC.